The 10 T cell receptor beta chains below were found in one sample sequenced in a study of OX40 agonist ivuxolimab in advanced cancers. Produced via immunoSEQ multiplex PCR; TCRdb's table is partial and in-frame only. The sample has some 95,000 clones, roughly 88% seen once. Here the sequenced sample was CD4+ or CD8+ T cells sorted from blood, taken in a trial of the OX40 agonist ivuxolimab. The receptors were gathered from an adult with an advanced solid tumor such as melanoma, head and neck, liver or kidney cancer.

The chain couples TRBV11-3 to TRBJ2-5; a possible D gene is TRBD1 (7 bases). The V gene lost 4 bases and the J gene lost 2 bases, with 17 bases spanning the gap. The CDR3 covers 16 residues. Per the germline V gene, CDR1 is SGHNT and CDR2 is YENEEA. CDR3 bases: TGTGCCAGCAGCTCCCCCGGCGGGACAGAACAAGAGACCCAGTACTTC. As protein: CASSSPGGTEQETQYF.

In this sample, this clone turned up a few times. The rearrangement links TRBV7-8 to TRBJ2-7; 7 bases map to TRBD1. V shed 6 bases and J 2 bases; nucleotides not matched to a gene: 10. The CDR3 length is 15 residues. The germline gives CDR1 SGHVS, CDR2 FQNEAQ. CDR3 sequence reads: CASSSSGQLAYEQYF. For the CDR3, the DNA is TGTGCCAGCAGTTCCTCGGGACAGCTTGCCTACGAGCAGTACTTC.

This clone was detected only a few times. J is TRBJ2-2 and V is TRBV5-1; 10 bases fit TRBD1. The germline V gene encodes CDR1 SGHRS and CDR2 YFSETQ. The CDR3 spans 15 residues. Germline trimming cut 0 bases from V and 6 bases from J; bases unmatched to any gene: 2. Here the CDR3 reads CASSLGTGGSGELFF. DNA of the CDR3: TGCGCCAGCAGCTTGGGGACAGGGGGATCCGGGGAGCTGTTTTTT.

This sequence joins TRBV18 and TRBJ1-1; a possible D gene is TRBD1 (5 bases). Germline loops: CDR1 KGHSH, CDR2 LQKENI. This CDR3 is built from 15 residues. V shed 2 bases and J shed 0 bases, with 10 bases lying between them. CDR3 DNA sequence: TGTGCCAGCTCACCAGACGACAGATTGAACACTGAAGCTTTCTTT. Amino acid sequence: CASSPDDRLNTEAFF.

This chain connects TRBV9 to TRBJ2-2; D not certain. Germline CDR1 is SGDLS and CDR2 is YYNGEE. The CDR3 runs to 12 residues. V gave up 0 bases and J gave up 7 bases, with 4 bases separating them. CDR3 loop: CASSVGVGELFF. For the CDR3, the DNA is TGTGCCAGCAGCGTAGGAGTCGGGGAGCTGTTTTTT.

The CDR3 here is CASSTPGRYTEAFF. The CDR3, as DNA: TGTGCCAGCAGCACTCCCGGGAGGTACACTGAAGCTTTCTTT. V and J are TRBV7-2 and TRBJ1-1; unclear D gene. The germline gives CDR1 SGHTA, CDR2 FQGNSA. The CDR3 sequence is 14 residues long. Between the trimmed V and J ends, which lost 5 bases and 3 bases, there was a span of 13 bases.

CDR3 coding DNA: TGTGCCAGCAGCCGTTGGGACAGGAGAGACTACGAGCAGTACTTC. Its translation is CASSRWDRRDYEQYF. V usage is TRBV7-9 and J usage is TRBJ2-7; the match to TRBD1 covers 8 bases. V shed 5 bases and J 3 bases; nucleotides not matched to a gene: 9. The CDR3 sequence is 15 residues long. Germline CDR1 is SEHNR and CDR2 is FQNEAQ (reference sequence). The entire variable domain, with the rest obtained from reference TRBV7-9 and TRBJ2-7, is as follows: DTGVSQNPRHKITKRGQNVTFRCDPISEHNRLYWYRQTLGQGPEFLTYFQNEAQLEKSRLLSDRFSAERPKGSFSTLEIQRTEQGDSAMYLCASSRWDRRDYEQYFGPGTRLTVT.

This chain connects TRBV28 to TRBJ2-5; TRBD2 matches 7 bases. The CDR3 runs to 12 residues. The ends lost 8 bases at V and 4 bases at J; junction bases unmatched: 4. The germline V gene has CDR1 MDHEN and CDR2 SYDVKM. CDR3 protein: CASQSGIETQYF. For the CDR3, the DNA is TGTGCCAGCCAGAGCGGGATAGAGACCCAGTACTTC.

V and J are TRBV7-6 and TRBJ1-1; D gene ambiguous. This CDR3 has 12 residues. The V gene lost 4 bases and the J gene lost 11 bases, with 14 bases spanning the gap. Germline V gene data show CDR1 as SGHVS and CDR2 as FNYEAQ. The CDR3 DNA is TGTGCCAGCAGCTCAGTAGGGATGGGGGCTTTCTTT. As protein: CASSSVGMGAFF.

This clone appeared a few times. The V call is TRBV2, the J call TRBJ2-4; 9 nucleotides match TRBD1. From germline, CDR1 is SNHLY and CDR2 FYNNEI. The length of the CDR3 is 13 residues. With V trimmed by 3 bases and J by 8 bases, 2 bases remained unmatched. The CDR3 DNA sequence: TGTGCCAGCAGTGAGGGACAGGGAGACATTCAGTACTTC. Translated, it gives CASSEGQGDIQYF.